The source of this TCR beta chain is a study of response to subunit inactivated influenza vaccine. Findings and limits, study-wide: Authors suggested each seasonal flu vaccination may recruit only limited numbers of new T cells.

TCRdb called the RT-PCR reads again in MiXCR, with one record for every CDR3 protein. The table lists around 580,000 distinct CDR3 sequences, about 15% of them singletons. The CDR3 spans 15 residues. Between the trimmed V and J ends, which lost 2 bases and 4 bases, there was a span of 14 bases. Germline V gives CDR1 SGHRS, CDR2 YFSETQ. Regarding this clonotype: Its antigen is not known.

This sample comprised PBMCs from blood, obtained 11 to 12 days after vaccination. The rearrangement links TRBV5-1 to TRBJ2-3, with a possible D match to TRBD1 (6 bases). This TCR was sampled from a man aged 50 to 60 who received an inactivated influenza vaccine. The CDR3, as DNA: TGCGCCAGCAGCTTATCTCTCAGGGGAGCAGATACGCAGTATTTT. Its translation: CASSLSLRGADTQYF.